One sample yielded the 25 T cell receptor beta chains listed below, sequenced in a study of blood T cell repertoires in COVID-19. Measured with immunoSEQ multiplex PCR; TCRdb has only the in-frame clones, and not every one. The data show about 170,000 clones, roughly 86% seen once. Specimen: peripheral blood. The source is a man in his forties or fifties who had recovered from COVID-19.

CDR3 bases: TGCGCCAGCAGCCAAGCCCTAGCGGGCTACGAGCAGTACTTC. It yields the protein CASSQALAGYEQYF. The V call is TRBV4-3, the J call TRBJ2-7, with TRBD2 matching over 8 bases. The J segment lost 3 bases and the V segment lost 1 base, leaving 2 bases of the junction unmatched. The CDR3 is 14 residues long. Per the germline V gene, CDR1 is LGHNA and CDR2 is YSLEER.

This chain connects TRBV30 to TRBJ2-6, with TRBD1 matching 8 bases. CDR3 size: 15 residues. Germline V gene sequence: CDR1 GTSNPN, CDR2 SVGIG (reference sequence). CDR3 in amino acids: CASPQGAGGANVLTF. In nucleotides, the CDR3 is TGTGCTTCGCCTCAGGGGGCGGGTGGGGCCAACGTCCTGACTTTC.

J is TRBJ2-7 and V is TRBV5-6; the D gene is possibly TRBD1 (5 bases). Germline V gene sequence: CDR1 SGHDT, CDR2 YYEEEE. The V end was cut by 0 bases, the J end by 6 bases, with 10 bases between. The CDR3 covers 13 residues. CDR3 protein: CASSLGWGSEQYF. The CDR3 DNA follows: TGTGCCAGCAGCTTGGGTTGGGGCAGCGAGCAGTACTTC.

This chain joins TRBV7-6 and TRBJ2-2; TRBD2 aligns across 10 bases. Trimming took 5 bases from V and 5 from J; bases not matched to a gene: 11. The CDR3 length is 17 residues. Germline V gives CDR1 SGHVS, CDR2 FNYEAQ. CDR3 residues: CASSPRLAGVSTGELFF. DNA of the CDR3: TGTGCCAGCAGCCCCCGACTAGCGGGTGTATCGACCGGGGAGCTGTTTTTT.

The genes are TRBV28 and TRBJ2-5; 10 bases map to TRBD2. This CDR3 is 18 amino acids long. Germline V CDR1 and CDR2: MDHEN, SYDVKM. The V and J ends lost 6 bases and 2 bases, in that order; junction bases with no gene match: 15. CDR3 region: CASRGLSGGALGQETQYF. The CDR3 bases are TGTGCCAGCAGGGGGCTGAGCGGGGGGGCCCTGGGACAAGAGACCCAGTACTTC.

The rearrangement uses TRBV6-2 or TRBV6-3 and TRBJ1-6, with D perhaps matching TRBD1 (6 bases). Between the trimmed V and J ends, which lost 2 bases and 10 bases, there was a span of 9 bases. The CDR3 is 13 residues long. From germline, CDR1 is MNHEY and CDR2 SVGEGT. The CDR3 DNA is TGTGCCAGCAGTTACCCAGGGGTATCACCCCTCCACTTT. Amino acids: CASSYPGVSPLHF.

The DNA of the CDR3 is TGTGCCACCAGTGATTGGGGAGGGTTAGAACAGCCCCAGCATTTT. It encodes CATSDWGGLEQPQHF. The chain combines TRBV24-1 with TRBJ1-5; D gene ambiguous. V dropped 2 bases and J dropped 7 bases, with 14 bases sitting between them. CDR1 is KGHDR, CDR2 SFDVKD, per germline. The CDR3 loop spans 15 amino acids.

This clone was seen a few times. The rearrangement uses TRBV7-2 and TRBJ1-3; 9 bases map to TRBD1. The germline V gene encodes CDR1 SGHTA and CDR2 FQGNSA. The CDR3 length is 15 residues. J lost 2 bases, V lost 3 bases, and 2 bases had no gene match. CDR3 sequence: CASSLGQGAGNTIYF. The CDR3 DNA sequence: TGTGCCAGCAGCTTGGGACAGGGCGCTGGAAACACCATATATTTT. Using reference TRBV7-2 and TRBJ1-3 for the parts outside the CDR3, the full variable domain is GAGVSQSPSNKVTEKGKDVELRCDPISGHTALYWYRQSLGQGLEFLIYFQGNSAPDKSGLPSDRFSAERTGGSVSTLTIQRTQQEDSAVYLCASSLGQGAGNTIYFGEGSWLTVV.

The chain joins TRBV4-2 to TRBJ2-1; 9 bases are shared with TRBD1. The ends lost 0 bases at V and 5 bases at J; junction bases unmatched: 5. CDR1 and CDR2 from the germline V gene are LGHNA and YNFKEQ. The CDR3 extends over 16 amino acids. DNA for the CDR3: TGTGCCAGCAGCCAAGATCCGGGACAGGGTAACAATGAGCAGTTCTTC. Protein: CASSQDPGQGNNEQFF.

CDR3 coding DNA: TGCGCCAGCAGCCGTCAGGTGAGCTCCTACGAGCAGTACTTC. This codes for CASSRQVSSYEQYF. This chain connects TRBV5-1 to TRBJ2-7; D is undetermined. This CDR3 contains 14 residues. Germline CDR1 is SGHRS and CDR2 is YFSETQ. The V gene lost 4 bases and the J gene lost 0 bases, with 11 bases spanning the gap.

The count of this clone is one. The chain carries TRBV5-1 and TRBJ2-2; D unclear. The CDR3 is made up of 15 amino acids. The germline gives CDR1 SGHRS, CDR2 YFSETQ. V lost 0 bases and J lost 1, with 7 bases in between. CDR3 amino acids: CASSLVPGNTGELFF. CDR3 bases: TGCGCCAGCAGCTTGGTCCCAGGGAACACCGGGGAGCTGTTTTTT. Full variable domain (remainder filled in from reference TRBV5-1 and TRBJ2-2): KAGVTQTPRYLIKTRGQQVTLSCSPISGHRSVSWYQQTPGQGLQFLFEYFSETQRNKGNFPGRFSGRQFSNSRSEMNVSTLELGDSALYLCASSLVPGNTGELFFGEGSRLTVL.

This clone was recorded once. The chain couples TRBV3-1 (or the pseudogene TRBV3-2) to TRBJ2-7; 12 bases line up with TRBD2. Trimming cost V 5 bases and J 7 bases; bases outside gene matches: 3. Germline CDR1 is LGHDT and CDR2 is YNNKEL (reference sequence). CDR3 length: 13 residues. Written as DNA, the CDR3 is TGTGCCAGCAGCACCGGACTAGCGGGGGAGCAGTACTTC. Its translation is CASSTGLAGEQYF.

The genes are TRBV19 and TRBJ1-5, with D perhaps matching TRBD1 (5 bases). Germline V gene data show CDR1 as LNHDA and CDR2 as SQIVND (reference sequence). This CDR3 region has 16 residues. V shed 6 bases and J shed 7 bases, with 22 bases lying between them. CDR3 sequence: CASRMLKGAARQPQHF. As DNA, the CDR3 is TGTGCCAGTAGGATGCTTAAAGGGGCTGCGCGGCAGCCCCAGCATTTT.

This clone has only a few counts. The V and J genes are TRBV30 and TRBJ2-2; D unresolved. V dropped 3 bases and J dropped 1 base, with 9 bases sitting between them. Germline V gives CDR1 GTSNPN, CDR2 SVGIG (reference sequence). This CDR3 contains 14 residues. CDR3 amino acids: CAWRGTENTGELFF. The CDR3 nucleotides are TGTGCCTGGAGAGGTACAGAGAACACCGGGGAGCTGTTTTTT. Full variable domain (missing parts from reference TRBV30 and TRBJ2-2): SQTIHQWPATLVQPVGSPLSLECTVEGTSNPNLYWYRQAAGRGLQLLFYSVGIGQISSEVPQNLSASRPQDRQFILSSKKLLLSDSGFYLCAWRGTENTGELFFGEGSRLTVL.

The V gene is TRBV19, the J gene TRBJ2-7; no definite D call. CDR1 and CDR2 from the germline V gene are LNHDA and SQIVND (reference sequence). The CDR3 runs to 13 residues. Trimming took off 5 bases at V and 10 bases at J, with 18 bases between the two ends. In nucleotides, the CDR3 is TGTGCCAGTAGTCCGACGACGAGAGGAGATCAGTACTTC. Translation: CASSPTTRGDQYF.

This clone was detected only a few times. This sequence joins TRBV11-2 and TRBJ1-6; 8 nucleotides match TRBD1. CDR1 and CDR2 from the germline V gene are SGHAT and FQNNGV. V trimming: 5 bases; J trimming: 6 bases; junction bases outside the gene matches: 6. The CDR3 loop spans 15 amino acids. Here the CDR3 reads CASSPLTGVNSPLHF. Here the CDR3 DNA reads TGTGCCAGCAGCCCGCTGACAGGGGTTAATTCACCCCTCCACTTT.

This CDR3 reads CASSFSNSRDTHTEAFF. The CDR3 DNA reads as TGTGCCAGCAGCTTTTCCAATTCAAGGGACACCCATACTGAAGCTTTCTTT. This chain links TRBV11-3 with TRBJ1-1, with D perhaps TRBD1 (6 bases). The CDR3 consists of 17 residues. Trimming took off 3 bases at V and 5 bases at J, with 22 bases between the two ends. Germline loops: CDR1 SGHNT, CDR2 YENEEA.

The J gene is TRBJ2-2, the V gene TRBV18; tentative D call: TRBD2 (6 bases). This CDR3 comprises 16 residues. V lost 0 bases and J lost 7, with 15 bases in between. CDR1 KGHSH and CDR2 LQKENI come from the germline V gene. CDR3 amino acids: CASSPPMLLAVGELFF. In DNA form, the CDR3 reads TGTGCCAGCTCACCACCCATGTTATTAGCGGTCGGGGAGCTGTTTTTT.

CDR3 DNA sequence: TGTGCCAGCAGCCGGGGGCCCCCCGGACTAGCGTTTAATGAGCAGTTCTTC. Translated, it gives CASSRGPPGLAFNEQFF. The genes are TRBV3-1 (or the pseudogene TRBV3-2) and TRBJ2-1, with 9 bases lining up with TRBD2. The germline V gene encodes CDR1 LGHDT and CDR2 YNNKEL (reference sequence). This CDR3 is 17 amino acids long. V trimming: 4 bases; J trimming: 7 bases; junction bases outside the gene matches: 14.

This chain connects TRBV6-5 to TRBJ2-6; D perhaps matches TRBD1 (6 bases). Germline loops: CDR1 MNHEY, CDR2 SVGAGI. This CDR3 contains 15 residues. Trimming pared 7 bases from V and 0 bases from J, leaving 10 bases between. CDR3: CASTQGGSGANVLTF. The DNA for the CDR3 is TGTGCCAGCACCCAAGGGGGCTCTGGGGCCAACGTCCTGACTTTC.

The rearrangement uses TRBV11-3 and TRBJ2-7; 7 bases are a match to TRBD2. Germline CDR1 reads SGHNT; CDR2 reads YENEEA. Trimming at V came to 5 bases and at J to 2 bases, leaving 3 bases not matched to a gene. The length of the CDR3 is 13 residues. This CDR3 reads CASSASGTYEQYF. The CDR3 region has the DNA TGTGCCAGCAGCGCGAGCGGGACCTACGAGCAGTACTTC. The whole variable domain, filled in from reference TRBV11-3 and TRBJ2-7, reads EAGVVQSPRYKIIEKKQPVAFWCNPISGHNTLYWYLQNLGQGPELLIRYENEEAVDDSQLPKDRFSAERLKGVDSTLKIQPAELGDSAVYLCASSASGTYEQYFGPGTRLTVT.

This rearrangement joins TRBV7-9 to TRBJ2-1; 7 bases are shared with TRBD1. From germline, CDR1 is SEHNR and CDR2 FQNEAQ (reference sequence). The V segment lost 1 base and the J segment 8 bases; nucleotides outside the gene matches: 8. CDR3 length: 15 amino acids. As DNA, the CDR3 is TGTGCCAGCAGCTTAGTATCGAGACAGGGACATGAGCAGTTCTTC. Its translation is CASSLVSRQGHEQFF. The entire variable domain, with the rest obtained from reference TRBV7-9 and TRBJ2-1, is as follows: DTGVSQNPRHKITKRGQNVTFRCDPISEHNRLYWYRQTLGQGPEFLTYFQNEAQLEKSRLLSDRFSAERPKGSFSTLEIQRTEQGDSAMYLCASSLVSRQGHEQFFGPGTRLTVL.

This clone occurred once. The J gene is TRBJ2-5, the V gene TRBV23-1, with a possible D match to TRBD2 (6 bases). TRBV23-1 is filed as an ORF, its function uncertain. This CDR3 comprises 17 residues. Trimming pared 0 bases from V and 2 bases from J, leaving 16 bases between. The CDR3 loop is CASSQSRQGRGQETQYF. The CDR3, as DNA: TGCGCCAGCAGTCAATCGAGGCAGGGTCGGGGGCAAGAGACCCAGTACTTC.

This rearrangement joins TRBV11-1 to TRBJ1-2; 7 bases map to TRBD1. Per the germline V gene, CDR1 is SGHAT and CDR2 is FQDESV (reference sequence). This CDR3 contains 13 residues. V gave up 6 bases and J gave up 7 bases; unmatched junction bases: 8. This chain's CDR3 is CASSEQGRGGYTF. CDR3 nucleotides: TGTGCCAGCAGTGAACAGGGGCGAGGTGGCTACACCTTC.

The gene calls are TRBV11-3 and TRBJ2-7; TRBD1 aligns across 7 bases. This CDR3 has 14 residues. The V segment lost 2 bases and the J segment 6 bases; nucleotides outside the gene matches: 7. Germline V gene sequence: CDR1 SGHNT, CDR2 YENEEA. CDR3: CASSLMGQTGEQYF. As DNA, the CDR3 is TGTGCCAGCAGCTTAATGGGACAGACGGGCGAGCAGTACTTC. Combining the CDR3 with reference TRBV11-3 and TRBJ2-7 gives the whole variable domain EAGVVQSPRYKIIEKKQPVAFWCNPISGHNTLYWYLQNLGQGPELLIRYENEEAVDDSQLPKDRFSAERLKGVDSTLKIQPAELGDSAVYLCASSLMGQTGEQYFGPGTRLTVT.